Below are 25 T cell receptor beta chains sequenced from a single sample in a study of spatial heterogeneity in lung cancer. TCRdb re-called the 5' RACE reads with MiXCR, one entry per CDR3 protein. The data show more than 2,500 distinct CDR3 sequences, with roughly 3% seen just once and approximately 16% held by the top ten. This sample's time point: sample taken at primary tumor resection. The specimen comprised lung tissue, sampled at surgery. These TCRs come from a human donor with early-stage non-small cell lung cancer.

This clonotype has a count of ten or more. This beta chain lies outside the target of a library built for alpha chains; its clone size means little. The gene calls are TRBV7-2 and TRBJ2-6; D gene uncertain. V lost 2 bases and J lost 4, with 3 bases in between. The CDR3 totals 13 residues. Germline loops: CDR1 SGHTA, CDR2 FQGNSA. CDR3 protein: CASSLNGANVLTF. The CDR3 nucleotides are TGTGCCAGCAGCTTAAACGGGGCCAACGTCCTGACTTTC.

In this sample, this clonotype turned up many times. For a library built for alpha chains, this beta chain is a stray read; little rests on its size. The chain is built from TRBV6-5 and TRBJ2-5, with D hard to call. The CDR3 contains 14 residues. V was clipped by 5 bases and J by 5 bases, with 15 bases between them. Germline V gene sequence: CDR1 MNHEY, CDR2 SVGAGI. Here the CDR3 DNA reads TGTGCCAGCAGTCTGATAGAATCCCACGAGACCCAGTACTTC. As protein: CASSLIESHETQYF.

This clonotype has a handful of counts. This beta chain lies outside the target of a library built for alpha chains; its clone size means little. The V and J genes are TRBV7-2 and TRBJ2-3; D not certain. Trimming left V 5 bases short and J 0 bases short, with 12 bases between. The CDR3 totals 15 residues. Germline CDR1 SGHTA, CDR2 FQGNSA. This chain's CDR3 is CASSPRGASTDTQYF. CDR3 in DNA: TGTGCCAGCAGCCCCAGAGGAGCTAGCACAGATACGCAGTATTTT.

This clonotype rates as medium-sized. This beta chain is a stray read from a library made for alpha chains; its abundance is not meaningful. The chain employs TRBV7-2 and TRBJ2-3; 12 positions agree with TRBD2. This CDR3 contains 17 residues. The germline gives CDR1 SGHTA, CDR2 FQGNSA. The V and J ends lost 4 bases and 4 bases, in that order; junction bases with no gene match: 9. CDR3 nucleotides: TGTGCCAGCAGCTCTGGGCTAGCGGGGGGGTTTGCAGATACGCAGTATTTT. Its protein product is CASSSGLAGGFADTQYF. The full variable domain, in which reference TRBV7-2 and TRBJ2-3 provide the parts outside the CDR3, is GAGVSQSPSNKVTEKGKDVELRCDPISGHTALYWYRQSLGQGLEFLIYFQGNSAPDKSGLPSDRFSAERTGGSVSTLTIQRTQQEDSAVYLCASSSGLAGGFADTQYFGPGTRLTVL.

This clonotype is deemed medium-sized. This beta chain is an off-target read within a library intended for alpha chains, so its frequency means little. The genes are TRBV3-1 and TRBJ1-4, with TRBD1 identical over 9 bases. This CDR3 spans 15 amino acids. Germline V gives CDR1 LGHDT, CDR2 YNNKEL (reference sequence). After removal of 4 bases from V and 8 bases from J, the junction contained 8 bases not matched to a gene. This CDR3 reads CASSPQGTGREKLFF. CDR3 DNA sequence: TGTGCCAGCAGCCCCCAGGGGACAGGGAGGGAAAAACTGTTTTTT.

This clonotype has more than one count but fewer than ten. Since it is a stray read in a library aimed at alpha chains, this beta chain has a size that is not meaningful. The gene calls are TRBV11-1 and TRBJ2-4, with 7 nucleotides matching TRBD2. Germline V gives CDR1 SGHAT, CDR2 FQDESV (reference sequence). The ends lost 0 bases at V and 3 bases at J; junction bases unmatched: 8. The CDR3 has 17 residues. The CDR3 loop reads CASSLAMGGADKNIQYF. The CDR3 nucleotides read TGTGCCAGCAGCTTAGCAATGGGAGGGGCTGACAAAAACATTCAGTACTTC.

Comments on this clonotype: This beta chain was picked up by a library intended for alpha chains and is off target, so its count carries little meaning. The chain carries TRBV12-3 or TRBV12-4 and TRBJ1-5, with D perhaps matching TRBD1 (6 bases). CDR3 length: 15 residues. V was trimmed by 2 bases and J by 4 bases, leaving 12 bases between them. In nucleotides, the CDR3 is TGTGCCAGCAGTTTATGGGACATAGGAAATCAGCCCCAGCATTTT. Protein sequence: CASSLWDIGNQPQHF.

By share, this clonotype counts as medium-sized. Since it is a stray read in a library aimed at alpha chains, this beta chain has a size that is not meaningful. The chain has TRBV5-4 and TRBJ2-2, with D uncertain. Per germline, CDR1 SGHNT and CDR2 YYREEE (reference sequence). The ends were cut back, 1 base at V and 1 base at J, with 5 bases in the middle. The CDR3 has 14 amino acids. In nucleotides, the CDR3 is TGTGCCAGCAGCTTGAAGGAGAACACCGGGGAGCTGTTTTTT. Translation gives CASSLKENTGELFF.

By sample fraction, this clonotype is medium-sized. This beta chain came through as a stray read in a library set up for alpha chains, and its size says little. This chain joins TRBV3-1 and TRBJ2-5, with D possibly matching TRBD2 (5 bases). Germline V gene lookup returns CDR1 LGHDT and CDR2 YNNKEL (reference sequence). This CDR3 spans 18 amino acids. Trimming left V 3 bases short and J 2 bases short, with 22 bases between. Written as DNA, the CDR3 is TGTGCCAGCAGCCACGACTTTCCCGGGAACCCCTGGCAAGAGACCCAGTACTTC. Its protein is CASSHDFPGNPWQETQYF.

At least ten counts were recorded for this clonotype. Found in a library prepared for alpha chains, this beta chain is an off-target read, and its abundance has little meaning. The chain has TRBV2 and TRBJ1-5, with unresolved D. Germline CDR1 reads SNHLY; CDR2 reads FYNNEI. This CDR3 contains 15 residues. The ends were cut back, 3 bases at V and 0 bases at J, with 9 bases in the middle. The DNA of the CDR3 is TGTGCCAGCAGTGAGGTCAGGAATAGCAATCAGCCCCAGCATTTT. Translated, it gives CASSEVRNSNQPQHF.

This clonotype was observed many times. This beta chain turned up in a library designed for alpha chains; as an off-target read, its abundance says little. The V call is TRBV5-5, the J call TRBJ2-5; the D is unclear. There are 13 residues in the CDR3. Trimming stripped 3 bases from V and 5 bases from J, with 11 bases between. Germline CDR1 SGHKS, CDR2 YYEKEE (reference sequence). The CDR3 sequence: CASSSSPIETQYF. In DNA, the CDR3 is TGTGCCAGCAGCTCCAGCCCGATCGAGACCCAGTACTTC.

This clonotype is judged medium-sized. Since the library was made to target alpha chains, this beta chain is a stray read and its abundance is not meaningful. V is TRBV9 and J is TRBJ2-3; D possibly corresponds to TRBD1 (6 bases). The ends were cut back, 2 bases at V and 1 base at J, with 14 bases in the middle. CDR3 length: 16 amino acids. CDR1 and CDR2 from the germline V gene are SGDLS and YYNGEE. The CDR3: CASSVRGWTGTDTQYF. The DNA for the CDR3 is TGTGCCAGCAGCGTGAGGGGGTGGACGGGCACAGATACGCAGTATTTT.

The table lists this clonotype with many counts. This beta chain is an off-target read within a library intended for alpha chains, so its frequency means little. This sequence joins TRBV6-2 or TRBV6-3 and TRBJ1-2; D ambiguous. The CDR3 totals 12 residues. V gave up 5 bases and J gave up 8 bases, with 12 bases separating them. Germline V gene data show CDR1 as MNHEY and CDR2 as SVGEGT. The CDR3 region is CASSPGQGGYTF. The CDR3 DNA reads TGTGCCAGCAGTCCAGGTCAAGGAGGCTACACCTTC.

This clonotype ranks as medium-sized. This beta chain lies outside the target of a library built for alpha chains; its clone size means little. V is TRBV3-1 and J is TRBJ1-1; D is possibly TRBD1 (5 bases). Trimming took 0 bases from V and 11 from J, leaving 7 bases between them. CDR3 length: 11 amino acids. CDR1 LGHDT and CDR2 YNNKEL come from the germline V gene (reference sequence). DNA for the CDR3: TGTGCCAGCAGCCAAGATCACAGGGCTTTCTTT. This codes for CASSQDHRAFF. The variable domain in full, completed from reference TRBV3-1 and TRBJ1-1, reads DTAVSQTPKYLVTQMGNDKSIKCEQNLGHDTMYWYKQDSKKFLKIMFSYNNKELIINETVPNRFSPKSPDKAHLNLHINSLELGDSAVYFCASSQDHRAFFGQGTRLTVV.

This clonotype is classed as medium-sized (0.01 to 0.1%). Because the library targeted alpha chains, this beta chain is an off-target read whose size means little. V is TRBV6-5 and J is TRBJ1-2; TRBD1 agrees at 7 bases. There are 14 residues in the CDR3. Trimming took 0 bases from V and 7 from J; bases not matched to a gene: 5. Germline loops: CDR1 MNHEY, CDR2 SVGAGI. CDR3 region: CASSYSMDRSGYTF. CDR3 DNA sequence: TGTGCCAGCAGTTACTCGATGGACAGGAGTGGCTACACCTTC.

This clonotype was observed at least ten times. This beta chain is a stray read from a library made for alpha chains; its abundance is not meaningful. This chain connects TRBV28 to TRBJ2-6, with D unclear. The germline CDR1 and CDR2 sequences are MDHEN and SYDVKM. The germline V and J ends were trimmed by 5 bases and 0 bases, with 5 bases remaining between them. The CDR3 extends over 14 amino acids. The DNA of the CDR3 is TGTGCCAGCAGTCGGTACTCTGGGGCCAACGTCCTGACTTTC. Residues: CASSRYSGANVLTF.

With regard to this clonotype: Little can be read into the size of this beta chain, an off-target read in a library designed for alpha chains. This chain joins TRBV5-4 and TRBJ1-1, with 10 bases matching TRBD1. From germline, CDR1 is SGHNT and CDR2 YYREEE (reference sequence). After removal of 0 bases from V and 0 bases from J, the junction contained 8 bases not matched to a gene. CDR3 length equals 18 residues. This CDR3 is CASSLAIDRGPLNTEAFF. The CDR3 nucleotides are TGTGCCAGCAGCTTGGCTATCGACAGGGGGCCTCTGAACACTGAAGCTTTCTTT.

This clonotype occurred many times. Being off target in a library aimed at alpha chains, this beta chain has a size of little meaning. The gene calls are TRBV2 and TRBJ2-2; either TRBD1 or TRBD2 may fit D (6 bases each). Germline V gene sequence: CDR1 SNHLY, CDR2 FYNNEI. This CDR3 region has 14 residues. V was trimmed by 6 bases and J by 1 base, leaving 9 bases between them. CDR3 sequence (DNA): TGTGCCAGCAGGGCGGGACAGAACACCGGGGAGCTGTTTTTT. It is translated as CASRAGQNTGELFF. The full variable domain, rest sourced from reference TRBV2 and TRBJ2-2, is EPEVTQTPSHQVTQMGQEVILRCVPISNHLYFYWYRQILGQKVEFLVSFYNNEISEKSEIFDDQFSVERPDGSNFTLKIRSTKLEDSAMYFCASRAGQNTGELFFGEGSRLTVL.

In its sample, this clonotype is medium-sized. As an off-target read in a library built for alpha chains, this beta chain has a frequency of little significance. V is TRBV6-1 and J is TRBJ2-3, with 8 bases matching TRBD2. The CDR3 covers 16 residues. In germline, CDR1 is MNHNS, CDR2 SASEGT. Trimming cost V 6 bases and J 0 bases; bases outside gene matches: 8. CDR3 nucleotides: TGTGCCAGCAGGGACATAGCGGGGATAAGCACAGATACGCAGTATTTT. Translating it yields CASRDIAGISTDTQYF.

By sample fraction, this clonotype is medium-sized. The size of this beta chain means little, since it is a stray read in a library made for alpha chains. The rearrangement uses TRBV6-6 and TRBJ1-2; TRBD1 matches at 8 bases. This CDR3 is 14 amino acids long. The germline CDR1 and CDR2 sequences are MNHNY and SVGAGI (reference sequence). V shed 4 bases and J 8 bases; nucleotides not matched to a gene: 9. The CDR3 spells CASSSMDRVNGYTF. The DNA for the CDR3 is TGTGCCAGCAGTTCCATGGACAGGGTGAACGGCTACACCTTC.

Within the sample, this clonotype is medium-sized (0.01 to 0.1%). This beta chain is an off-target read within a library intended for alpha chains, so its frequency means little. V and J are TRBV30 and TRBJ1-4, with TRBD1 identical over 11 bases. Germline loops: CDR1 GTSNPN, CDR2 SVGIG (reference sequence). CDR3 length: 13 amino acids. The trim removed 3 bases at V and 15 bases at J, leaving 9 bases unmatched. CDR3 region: CAWREPPGQGVFF. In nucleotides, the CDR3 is TGTGCCTGGAGGGAACCTCCGGGACAGGGGGTGTTTTTT.

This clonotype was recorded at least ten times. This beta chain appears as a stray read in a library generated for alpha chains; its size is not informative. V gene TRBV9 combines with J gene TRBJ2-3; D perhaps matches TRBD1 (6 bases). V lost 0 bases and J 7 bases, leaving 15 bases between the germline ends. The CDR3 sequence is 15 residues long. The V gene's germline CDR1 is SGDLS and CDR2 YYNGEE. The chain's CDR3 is CASSVVGGTLNTQYF. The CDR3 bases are TGTGCCAGCAGCGTAGTAGGGGGTACGTTGAATACGCAGTATTTT.

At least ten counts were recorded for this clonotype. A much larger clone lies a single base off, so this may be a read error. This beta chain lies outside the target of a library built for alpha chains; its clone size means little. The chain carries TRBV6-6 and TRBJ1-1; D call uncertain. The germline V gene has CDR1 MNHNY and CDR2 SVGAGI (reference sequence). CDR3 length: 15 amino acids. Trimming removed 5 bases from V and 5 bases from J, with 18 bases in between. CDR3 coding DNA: TGTGCCAGCAGTAAGCGAGGCGGGAGGGCAACTGAAGCTTTCTTT. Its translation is CASSKRGGRATEAFF.

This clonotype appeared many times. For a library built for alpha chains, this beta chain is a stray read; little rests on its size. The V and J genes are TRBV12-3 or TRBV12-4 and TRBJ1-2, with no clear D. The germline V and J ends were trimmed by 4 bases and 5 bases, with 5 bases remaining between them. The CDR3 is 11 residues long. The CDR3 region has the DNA TGTGCCAGCAGTTCACAGTATGGCTACACCTTC. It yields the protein CASSSQYGYTF.

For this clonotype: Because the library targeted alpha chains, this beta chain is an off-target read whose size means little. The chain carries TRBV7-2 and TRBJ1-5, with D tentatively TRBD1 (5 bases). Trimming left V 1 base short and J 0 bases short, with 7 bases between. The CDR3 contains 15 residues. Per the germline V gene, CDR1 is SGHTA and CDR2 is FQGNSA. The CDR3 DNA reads TGTGCCAGCAGCTTAGGAGGGGATAGCAATCAGCCCCAGCATTTT. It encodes CASSLGGDSNQPQHF. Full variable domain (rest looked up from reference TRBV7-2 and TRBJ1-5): GAGVSQSPSNKVTEKGKDVELRCDPISGHTALYWYRQSLGQGLEFLIYFQGNSAPDKSGLPSDRFSAERTGGSVSTLTIQRTQQEDSAVYLCASSLGGDSNQPQHFGDGTRLSIL.